These T cell receptor beta chains were read from a single sample in a study of preoperative IRX-2 immunotherapy in early breast cancer. TCRdb's copy holds only in-frame clones and misses some; the assay was immunoSEQ multiplex PCR. The sample comprises under 45,000 clones, roughly 95% of which are singletons, and roughly 1.6% rests with the top ten. This material consisted of tumor tissue, taken after IRX-2 immunotherapy. The receptors stem from a human donor with breast cancer. Each CDR3 is given with its conserved first and last residue.

CASIKAGRSWERTQYF	16	TRBV28	TRBJ2-5
CASSRPPGQGLYF	13	TRBV5-4	TRBJ2-3
CSASISYEQYF	11	TRBV20-1	TRBJ2-7
CASSLDGGAFDTQYF	15	TRBV5-1	TRBJ2-3
CASRGTPTGFEPQHF	15	TRBV6-1	TRBJ1-5
CAISEGQGGSKNIQYF	16	TRBV10-3	TRBJ2-4
CAGSRTGGGAGYNEQFF	17	TRBV4-1	TRBJ2-1
CASSFRGGASSYEQYF	16	TRBV11-1	TRBJ2-7
CASSPDRKVGSYEQYF	16	TRBV7-2	TRBJ2-7
CASSYEPGTGNTIYF	15	TRBV7-6	TRBJ1-3
CASSGGQGNSPLHF	14	TRBV9	TRBJ1-6
CASSFDPGYEQYF	13	TRBV7-3	TRBJ2-7
CASRRFQGGEQETQYF	16	TRBV5-1	TRBJ2-5
CASSVGGGGNEQFF	14	TRBV2	TRBJ2-1
CASRSQGYNEQFF	13	TRBV27	TRBJ2-1
CASSLSGAPRGDTEAFF	17	TRBV7-2	TRBJ1-1
CASSWRGIRGNQPQHF	16	TRBV6-7	TRBJ1-5
CASSQDEDSLPSGNTIYF	18	TRBV4-2	TRBJ1-3
CASRPPTTTDFYGYTF	16	TRBV5-1	TRBJ1-2
CASSSTGPGNQPQHF	15	TRBV7-9	TRBJ1-5
CASSLQTRGYTGELFF	16	TRBV7-2	TRBJ2-2
CASSFLGAPGELFF	14	TRBV7-2	TRBJ2-2
CASSLDQTVGRVDTQYF	17	TRBV27	TRBJ2-3
CASSRQGAGEKLFF	14	TRBV7-9	TRBJ1-4
CASSPGGPNTEAFF	14	TRBV6-5	TRBJ1-1
CASSGGYEQYF	11	TRBV6-1	TRBJ2-7
CASSLPPGELFF	12	TRBV7-3	TRBJ2-2
CASSTGTDLNEQFF	14	TRBV19	TRBJ2-1
CSARPSYEQYF	11	TRBV20-1	TRBJ2-7
CASSRTTGSPRNQPQHF	17	TRBV5-8	TRBJ1-5
CAWDEQYF	8	TRBV30	TRBJ2-7
CASSSLPGSYNEQFF	15	TRBV7-9	TRBJ2-1
CASSLSNYEQYF	12	TRBV5-5	TRBJ2-7
CASSWDRSGNTIYF	14	TRBV28	TRBJ1-3
CSGVGSERGETQYF	14	TRBV29-1	TRBJ2-5
CASSTTVPEGYTF	13	TRBV7-2	TRBJ1-2
CASGPNQPQHF	11	TRBV7-2	TRBJ1-5
CATSRDRGAEKLFF	14	TRBV15	TRBJ1-4
CSVGRGDDLYGYTF	14	TRBV29-1	TRBJ1-2
CATMPSDRAWDGYTF	15	TRBV19	TRBJ1-2
CASSLKGTGSYNEQFF	16	TRBV7-3	TRBJ2-1
CASSSPGTGMVEQYF	15	TRBV5-4	TRBJ2-7
CASSLRQGDNPLHF	14	TRBV5-4	TRBJ1-6
CASSLEGGHSYGQYF	15	TRBV5-1	TRBJ2-7